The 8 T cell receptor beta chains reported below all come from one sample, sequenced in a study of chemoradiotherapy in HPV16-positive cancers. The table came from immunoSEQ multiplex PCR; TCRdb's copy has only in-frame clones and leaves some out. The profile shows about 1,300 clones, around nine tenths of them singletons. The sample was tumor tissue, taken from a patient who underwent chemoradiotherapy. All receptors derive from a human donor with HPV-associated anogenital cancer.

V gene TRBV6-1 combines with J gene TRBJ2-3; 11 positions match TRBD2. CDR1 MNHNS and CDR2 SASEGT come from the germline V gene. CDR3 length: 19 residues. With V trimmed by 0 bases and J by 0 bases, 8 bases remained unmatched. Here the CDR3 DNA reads TGTGCCAGCAGTGAAGCGCAGGGGTTAGCGGGGGGGAGCACAGATACGCAGTATTTT. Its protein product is CASSEAQGLAGGSTDTQYF.

The CDR3 DNA follows: TGTGCCAGCAGCCCCCGGGGGTACAGGGGAGGTTATGGCTACACCTTC. Protein product: CASSPRGYRGGYGYTF. The chain recombines TRBV7-2 with TRBJ1-2; 7 bases are shared with TRBD1. Germline loops: CDR1 SGHTA, CDR2 FQGNSA. This CDR3 region has 16 residues. J gave up 5 bases and V 5 bases, and 14 bases lay outside the gene matches.

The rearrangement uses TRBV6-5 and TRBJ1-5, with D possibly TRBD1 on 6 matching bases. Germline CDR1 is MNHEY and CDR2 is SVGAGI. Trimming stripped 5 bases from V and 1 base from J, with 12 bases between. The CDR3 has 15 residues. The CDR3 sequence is CASSPTGISNQPQHF. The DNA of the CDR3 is TGTGCCAGCAGTCCTACAGGGATAAGCAATCAGCCCCAGCATTTT.

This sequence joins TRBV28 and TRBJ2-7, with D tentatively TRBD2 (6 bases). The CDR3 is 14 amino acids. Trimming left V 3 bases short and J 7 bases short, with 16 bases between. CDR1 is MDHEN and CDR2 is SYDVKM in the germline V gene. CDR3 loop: CASSFTGTGFEQYF. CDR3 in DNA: TGTGCCAGCAGTTTTACCGGGACTGGCTTTGAGCAGTACTTC.

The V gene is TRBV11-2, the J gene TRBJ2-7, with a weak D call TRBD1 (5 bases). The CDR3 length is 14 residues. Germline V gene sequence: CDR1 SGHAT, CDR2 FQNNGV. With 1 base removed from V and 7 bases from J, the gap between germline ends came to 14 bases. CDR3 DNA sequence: TGTGCCAGCAGCTTAGTGGGGCAGATCGGGGAGCAGTACTTC. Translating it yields CASSLVGQIGEQYF.

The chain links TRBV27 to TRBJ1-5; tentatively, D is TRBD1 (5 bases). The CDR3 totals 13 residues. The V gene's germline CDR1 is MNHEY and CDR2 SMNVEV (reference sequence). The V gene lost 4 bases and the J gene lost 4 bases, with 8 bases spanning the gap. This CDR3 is CASSSRENQPQHF. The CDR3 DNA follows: TGTGCCAGCAGTTCCAGGGAAAATCAGCCCCAGCATTTT.

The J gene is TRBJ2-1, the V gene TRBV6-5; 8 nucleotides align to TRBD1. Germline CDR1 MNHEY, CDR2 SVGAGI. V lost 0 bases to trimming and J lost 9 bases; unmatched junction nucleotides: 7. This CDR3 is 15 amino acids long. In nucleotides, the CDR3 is TGTGCCAGCAGTTACTCAGGACAGGGTTCCTCTGAGCAGTTCTTC. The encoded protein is CASSYSGQGSSEQFF.

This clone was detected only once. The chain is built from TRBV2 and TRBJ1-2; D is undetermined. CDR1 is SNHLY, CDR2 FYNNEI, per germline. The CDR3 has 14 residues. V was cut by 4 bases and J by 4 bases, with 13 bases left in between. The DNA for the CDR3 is TGTGCCAGCAGTGGAAACAAAGGCGGCTATGGCTACACCTTC. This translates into CASSGNKGGYGYTF.